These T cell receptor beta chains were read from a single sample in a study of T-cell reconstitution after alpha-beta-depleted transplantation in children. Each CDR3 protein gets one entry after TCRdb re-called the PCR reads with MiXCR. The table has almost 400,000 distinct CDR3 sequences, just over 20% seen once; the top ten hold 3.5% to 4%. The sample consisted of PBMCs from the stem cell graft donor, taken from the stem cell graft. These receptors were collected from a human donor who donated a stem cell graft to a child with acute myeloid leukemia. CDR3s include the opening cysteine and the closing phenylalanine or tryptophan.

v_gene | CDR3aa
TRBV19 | CASSSGTGGNQPQHF
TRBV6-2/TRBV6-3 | CASSYSFEGDNQPQHF
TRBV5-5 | CASSLGRGGNYGYTF
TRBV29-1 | CSVAGQGSAEQYF
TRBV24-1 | CATSKQGYGEQYF
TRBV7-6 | CASSLAGVAMDYEQYF
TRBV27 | CASRDRYEQYF
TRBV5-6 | CASSWGPGRTSETQYF
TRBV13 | CASSLGRIYNEQFF
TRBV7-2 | CASSPTRGPRGRYF
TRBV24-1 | CATSDHGSNEQYF
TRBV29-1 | CSVEPWRTSGRLRQFF
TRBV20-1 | CSAWKGQLNTGELFF
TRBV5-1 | CASSTWTGGTEAFF
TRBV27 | CASSLLRFEQFF
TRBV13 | CASSNGTATDTQYF
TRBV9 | CASSVGYELGLRGEQFF
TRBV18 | CASSPVVEGEDEQFF
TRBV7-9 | CASVYRETQYF
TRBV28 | CASSPQEAGNTIYF
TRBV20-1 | CSASQGSTDTQYF
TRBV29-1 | CSVGSESYEQYF
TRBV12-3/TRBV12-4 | CASSFSPIYEQYF
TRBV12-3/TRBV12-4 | CASSLGAGGTHF
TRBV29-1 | CSVVGTAVYEQYF
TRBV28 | CASSRTTVYSYNEQFF
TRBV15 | CATSTRVGTNYGYTF
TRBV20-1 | CSAHNGDSGANVLTF
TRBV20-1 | CSASYLGRSSYNEQFF
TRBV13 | CASSPTGARGSYEQYF
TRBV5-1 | CASSLAVSGGSTDTQYF
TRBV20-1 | CSARVGQPYSGANVLTF
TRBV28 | CASSLTSTDTQYF
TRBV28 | CASSFAGTSHQPQHF
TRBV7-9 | CASSSRDRYEQYF
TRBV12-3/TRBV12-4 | CASSFGLMGTQYF
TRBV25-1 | CASSGRDRGNEQYF
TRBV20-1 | CSARVAEVSYEQYF
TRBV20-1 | CSARLAGADEQFF
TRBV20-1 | CSATTSGGSYEQYF
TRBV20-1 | CSARRGTLYNEQFF
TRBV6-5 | CASSYSTGGVTQYF
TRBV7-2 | CASSSAYTRSYTF
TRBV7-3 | CASSLMGSDTEAFF
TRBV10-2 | CASSVRGGNNEQFF
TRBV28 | CASMRGSEQYF
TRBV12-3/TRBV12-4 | CASSLGQGAYNEQFF
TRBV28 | CASSLPTGRGGNIQYF
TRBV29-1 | CSVEREETQYF
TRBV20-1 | CSARLTPYEQYF
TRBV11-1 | CASSLDTGTSGYTDTQYF
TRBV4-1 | CASSQGTPYNEQFF
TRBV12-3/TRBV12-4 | CASSDRGLSYEQYF
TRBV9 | CASSVGAGGKNEQFF
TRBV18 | CASSPMEAMNQPQHF
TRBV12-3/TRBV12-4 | CASSFGDRGLAEAFF
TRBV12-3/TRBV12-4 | CASSPTSGRFNEQFF
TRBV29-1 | CSVEVDLHEQYF
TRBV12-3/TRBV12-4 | CASSFALDNEQFF